This T cell receptor (beta chain) was identified in a study of human T cells and chemical hapten exposure. The overall study: Diphenylcyclopropenone was administered weekly to the scalp of patients throughout the approximately 25-week study. Largely, small differences in pooled library volume made per-sample TCR yields vary. Study-wide points: Patch test score rose with PT1 expanded TCR count, significant at thresholds 8, 16 and 32, not 4. DPC sensitization did not alter TCRs above 1 in 1000 frequency.

MiXCR, applied by TCRdb to the RACE reads, yields one record per CDR3 protein. The sample consists of 120,000 to 150,000 distinct CDR3 sequences, roughly 12% of them appearing once. A word on this clonotype: Its specificity is not known.

This CDR3 is built from 13 residues. The V and J ends lost 1 base and 4 bases, in that order; junction bases with no gene match: 1. Per the germline V gene, CDR1 is SGHRS and CDR2 is YFSETQ. Time point indicated: patch test 2, 6 weeks after DPC sensitization. The treatment: therapeutic diphenylcyclopropenone sensitization with weekly scalp DPC. The source was whole blood, collected in connection with sensitization to the hapten diphenylcyclopropenone (DPC). V and J are TRBV5-1 and TRBJ1-1; TRBD1 matches 7 bases. This clonotype was obtained from a woman aged 45-65 years with alopecia areata. Some clones in this sample may be carry-over from other donors' samples. The CDR3 DNA is TGCGCCAGCAGCTTGAACAGGGGCACTGAAGCTTTCTTT. Translation gives CASSLNRGTEAFF.